This T cell receptor (beta chain) was profiled in a study of identical twins (dated by TCRdb to 2016 to 2017). For the wider study: The study deep-sequenced TCR alpha and beta repertoires from monozygotic twins, unrelated adults of various ages and cord blood to test whether fetal clonotypes persist. To rule out contamination, replicate twin experiments were performed at different times with different library preparation protocols.

General findings and caveats noted by the study authors: Because the same donors could not be followed over many years, the conclusions relied on cross-sectional statistical analysis. In beta out-of-frame sequences, excess twin sharing was weaker, because having fewer shared sequences lowered the signal-to-noise ratio. Out-of-frame TCR alpha sequences shared between twins showed an excess of low generation-probability sequences compared with coincidental sharing between unrelated individuals. Abundant cord blood beta clonotypes had fewer insertions, young adult naive repertoires showed a similar but weaker trend, and memory repertoires showed no such trend. Recombination models systematically underestimated out-of-frame TCR alpha sharing in monozygotic twins but agreed with sharing between unrelated individuals. Invariant T cells such as MAIT and iNKT could partly confound zero-insertion analyses, though diverse VJ usage argued against this for most clonotypes.

From cysteine to phenylalanine, the CDR3 is 11 amino acids long. Only the CDR3 part of the read is kept: 33 bases, read in frame from the first base. From the germline V gene, CDR1 is MGHRA and CDR2 is YSYEKL. Between the V and J ends, shortened by 0 bases and 7 bases respectively, the junction contains 3 bases. Libraries were constructed by 5' RACE. The sequencer listed for this sample is Illumina HiSeq 2000. Template switching added a universal primer binding site, and the final cDNA carried a unique molecular identifier that allowed TCR cDNA molecules to be counted accurately. First-strand cDNA for TCR alpha and beta chains was synthesized from specific primers in the conserved constant-segment region. To control for contamination, each cDNA library was double barcoded with a SMART-Mk sample barcode plus Illumina barcodes. TruSeq adapter sequences, together with Illumina sample barcodes, were added in two successive PCR steps. The Illumina HiSeq platform was used with custom primers to sequence TCR alpha and beta cDNA libraries. Per the authors' processing: Raw reads were processed with MiGEC to extract unique molecular identifiers, and MiXCR was used to determine CDR3 positions. Recombination models were inferred per individual with the repgenHMM and IGoR tools using an EM algorithm. The analysis of shared clonotypes was done with the tcR package in R, with sharing normalized by the product of cloneset sizes. To study raw recombination without the effects of thymic and clonal selection, out-of-frame nonproductive sequences were analyzed. Using fastp trimming at Q25 and MiXCR clonotype assembly, TCRdb reanalyzed the public sequencing data and kept in-frame beta chains. Under each unique CDR3 protein, matching rows form one entry showing the most common genes and DNA. Here the V and J calls rest on TCRdb's processing, not on the authors' analysis. The sample records 750,000 to 950,000 distinct CDR3 sequences, roughly 12% of which are singletons. The ten largest clones represent roughly 1.6% of the sample.

Every donor was a healthy Caucasian. Three pairs of female monozygotic twins, all aged about 18 to 30 years, were included in the twin cohort. Peripheral blood mononuclear cells were the source from which RNA for the TCR libraries was isolated. In its sample, this clonotype was seen many times. Its antigen target is currently unknown. Base-call qualities are not available, and no considerably larger clone is one nucleotide away. The sample was also linked to a second study, of yellow fever vaccine responses in identical twins. The second study's paper adds: According to the authors, in identical twins the way T cells responded to vaccination appeared partly convergent and partly personalized. The study precisely tracked vaccine-responding T cell clones in identical twins.

The source of this sequence is a woman aged 18-29 years in good health. The V and J segments used are TRBV4-1 and TRBJ2-5, with the D gene not confidently named. The sample consisted of PBMCs. The sequenced DNA is TGCGCCAGCAGCCAAGAGAGGACCCAGTACTTC. Its coded protein is CASSQERTQYF.